This record concerns one TCR beta chain sequence. The record originates from a study of blood T cell repertoires in COVID-19. Study background: Sites in the United States, Italy and Spain provided acute and convalescent COVID-19 samples.

The assay was immunoSEQ multiplex PCR, and TCRdb's table has in-frame clones only and misses some. The table records some 150,000 clones, about 85% of them present only once. The receptor comes from a middle-aged man with acute or convalescent COVID-19. The material sequenced was peripheral blood.

CDR3 residues: CASSPQGANYGYTF. CDR3 coding DNA: TGTGCCAGCAGTCCGCAGGGGGCTAACTATGGCTACACCTTC. This rearrangement joins TRBV28 to TRBJ1-2; 7 bases agree with TRBD1. V shed 5 bases, J shed 0 bases, and the junction held 3 bases outside the gene matches. The germline V gene encodes CDR1 MDHEN and CDR2 SYDVKM. This CDR3 has 14 residues.